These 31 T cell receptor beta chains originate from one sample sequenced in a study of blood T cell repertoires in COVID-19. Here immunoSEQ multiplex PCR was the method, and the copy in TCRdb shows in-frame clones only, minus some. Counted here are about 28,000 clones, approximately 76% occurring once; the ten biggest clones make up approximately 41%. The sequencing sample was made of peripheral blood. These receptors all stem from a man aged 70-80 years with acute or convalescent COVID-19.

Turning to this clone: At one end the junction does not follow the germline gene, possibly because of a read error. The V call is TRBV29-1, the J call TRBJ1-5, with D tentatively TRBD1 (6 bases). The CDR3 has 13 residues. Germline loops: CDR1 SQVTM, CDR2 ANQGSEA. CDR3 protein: CSVKDRRTQPQHF. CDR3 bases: TGCAGCGTTAAAGACAGGAGGACTCAGCCCCAGCATTTT. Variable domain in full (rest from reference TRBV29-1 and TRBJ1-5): SAVISQKPSRDICQRGTSLTIQCQVDSQVTMMFWYRQQPGQSLTLIATANQGSEATYESGFVIDKFPISRPNLTFSTLTVSNMSPEDSSIYLCSVKDRRTQPQHFGDGTRLSIL.

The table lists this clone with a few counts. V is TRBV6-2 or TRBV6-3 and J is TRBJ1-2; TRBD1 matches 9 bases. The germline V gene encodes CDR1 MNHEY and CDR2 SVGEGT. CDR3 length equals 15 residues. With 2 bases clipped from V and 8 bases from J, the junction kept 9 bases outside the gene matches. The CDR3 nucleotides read TGTGCCAGCAGTTACCCCGGACAGGGGAATCTCGGCTACACCTTC. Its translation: CASSYPGQGNLGYTF.

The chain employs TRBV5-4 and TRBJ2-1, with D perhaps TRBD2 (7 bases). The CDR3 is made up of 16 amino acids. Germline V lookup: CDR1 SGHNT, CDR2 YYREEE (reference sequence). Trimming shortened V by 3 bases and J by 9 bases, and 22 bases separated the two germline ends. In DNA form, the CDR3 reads TGTGCCAGCAGCTCCCCCCCGGCGGGGGCCGGTAGTGAGCAGTTCTTC. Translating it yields CASSSPPAGAGSEQFF.

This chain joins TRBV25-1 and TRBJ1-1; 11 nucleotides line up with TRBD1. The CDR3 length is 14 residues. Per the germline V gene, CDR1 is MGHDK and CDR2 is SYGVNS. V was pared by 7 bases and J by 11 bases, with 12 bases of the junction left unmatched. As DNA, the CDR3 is TGTGCCAGCAAAGGACAGGGGGCTACTCTGGGCGCTTTCTTT. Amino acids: CASKGQGATLGAFF.

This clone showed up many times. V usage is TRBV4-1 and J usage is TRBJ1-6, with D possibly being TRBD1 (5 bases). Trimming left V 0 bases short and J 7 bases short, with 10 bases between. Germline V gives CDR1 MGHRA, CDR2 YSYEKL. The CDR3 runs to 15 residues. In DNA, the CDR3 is TGCGCCAGCAGCCAAGACAGGGCTCGGAATTCACCCCTCCACTTT. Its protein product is CASSQDRARNSPLHF.

Here the CDR3 DNA reads TGTGCCATCAGCGGAGGGTCTAATGAAAAACTGTTTTTT. Protein: CAISGGSNEKLFF. The rearrangement uses TRBV10-3 and TRBJ1-4; D gene ambiguous. This CDR3 is 13 amino acids long. V lost 6 bases and J 3 bases, leaving 8 bases between the germline ends. Germline CDR1 is ENHRY and CDR2 is SYGVKD.

The CDR3 DNA is TGTGCCAGCAGTTTTGTGAGTTCACCCCTCCACTTT. Protein sequence: CASSFVSSPLHF. J is TRBJ1-6 and V is TRBV27, with no clear D. Trimming stripped 3 bases from V and 9 bases from J, with 6 bases between. The CDR3 is made up of 12 amino acids. In germline, CDR1 is MNHEY, CDR2 SMNVEV (reference sequence).

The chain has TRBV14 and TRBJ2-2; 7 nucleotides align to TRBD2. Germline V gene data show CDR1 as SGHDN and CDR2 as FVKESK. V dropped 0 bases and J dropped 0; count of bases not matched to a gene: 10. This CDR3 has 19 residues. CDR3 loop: CASSQDGKTSLPNTGELFF. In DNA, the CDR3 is TGTGCCAGCAGCCAAGATGGGAAGACTAGCCTTCCGAACACCGGGGAGCTGTTTTTT.

This CDR3 reads CASSQDRDYEQYF. The CDR3 DNA reads as TGTGCCAGCAGCCAGGACCGGGACTACGAGCAGTACTTC. V is TRBV5-5 and J is TRBJ2-7; possible D gene TRBD2, 5 bases. V lost 4 bases to trimming and J lost 3 bases, with 11 bases between them. The length of the CDR3 is 13 residues. Germline assignment: CDR1 SGHKS and CDR2 YYEKEE (reference sequence).

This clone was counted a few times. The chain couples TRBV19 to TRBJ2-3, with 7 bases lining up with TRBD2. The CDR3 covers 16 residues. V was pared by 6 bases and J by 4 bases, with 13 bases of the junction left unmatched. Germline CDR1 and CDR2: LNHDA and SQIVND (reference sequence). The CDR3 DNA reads TGTGCCAGTAGCCGCCAGGGCCAGGGAGGGGCAGATACGCAGTATTTT. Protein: CASSRQGQGGADTQYF.

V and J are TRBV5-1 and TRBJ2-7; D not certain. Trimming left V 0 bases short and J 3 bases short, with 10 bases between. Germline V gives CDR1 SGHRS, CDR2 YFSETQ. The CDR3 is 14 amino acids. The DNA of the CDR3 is TGCGCCAGCAGCTTGGGGCAGGTCTACTACGAGCAGTACTTC. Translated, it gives CASSLGQVYYEQYF.

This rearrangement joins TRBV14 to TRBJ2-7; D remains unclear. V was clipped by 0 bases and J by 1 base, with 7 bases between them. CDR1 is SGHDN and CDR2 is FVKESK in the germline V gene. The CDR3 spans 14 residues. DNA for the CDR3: TGTGCCAGCAGCCAAGAGGCCAGATCCTACGAGCAGTACTTC. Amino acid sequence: CASSQEARSYEQYF.

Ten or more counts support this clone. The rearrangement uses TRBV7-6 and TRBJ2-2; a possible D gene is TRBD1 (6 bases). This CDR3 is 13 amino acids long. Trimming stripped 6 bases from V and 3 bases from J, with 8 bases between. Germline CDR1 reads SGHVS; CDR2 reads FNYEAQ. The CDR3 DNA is TGTGCCAGCAGGGGGGCGGACACCGGGGAGCTGTTTTTT. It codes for CASRGADTGELFF.

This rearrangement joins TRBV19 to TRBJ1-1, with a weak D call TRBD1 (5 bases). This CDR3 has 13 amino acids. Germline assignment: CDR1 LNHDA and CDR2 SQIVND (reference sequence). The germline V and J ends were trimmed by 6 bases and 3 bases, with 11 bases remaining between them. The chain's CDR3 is CASRVGGDTEAFF. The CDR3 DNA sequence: TGTGCCAGTAGGGTGGGGGGGGACACTGAAGCTTTCTTT.

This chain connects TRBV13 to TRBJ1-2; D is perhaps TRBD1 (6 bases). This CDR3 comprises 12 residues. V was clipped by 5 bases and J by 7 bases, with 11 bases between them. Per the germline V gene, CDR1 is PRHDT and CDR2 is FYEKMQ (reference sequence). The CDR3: CASSTTGSGYTF. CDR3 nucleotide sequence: TGTGCCAGCAGCACTACAGGGAGTGGCTACACCTTC.

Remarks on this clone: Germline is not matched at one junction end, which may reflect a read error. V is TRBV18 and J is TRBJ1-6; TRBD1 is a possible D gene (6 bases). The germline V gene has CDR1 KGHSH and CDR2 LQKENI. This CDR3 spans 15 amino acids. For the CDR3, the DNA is TGTGCCAGCTCCCCACAGGGAGACCCTAATTCACCCCTCCACTTT. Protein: CASSPQGDPNSPLHF.

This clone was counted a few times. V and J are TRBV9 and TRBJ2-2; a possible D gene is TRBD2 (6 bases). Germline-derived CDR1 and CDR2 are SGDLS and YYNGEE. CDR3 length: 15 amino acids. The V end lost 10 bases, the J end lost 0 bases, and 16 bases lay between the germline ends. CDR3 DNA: TGTGCCGCGAGTCCACTAGCAACGAACACCGGGGAGCTGTTTTTT. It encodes CAASPLATNTGELFF.

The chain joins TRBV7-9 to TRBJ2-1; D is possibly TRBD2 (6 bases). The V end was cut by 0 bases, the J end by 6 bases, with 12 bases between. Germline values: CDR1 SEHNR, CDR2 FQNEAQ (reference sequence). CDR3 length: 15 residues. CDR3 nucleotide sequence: TGTGCCAGCAGCTTAGCGGGACTTAACCCCAATGAGCAGTTCTTC. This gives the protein CASSLAGLNPNEQFF. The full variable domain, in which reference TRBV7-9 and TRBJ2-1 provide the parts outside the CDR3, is DTGVSQNPRHKITKRGQNVTFRCDPISEHNRLYWYRQTLGQGPEFLTYFQNEAQLEKSRLLSDRFSAERPKGSFSTLEIQRTEQGDSAMYLCASSLAGLNPNEQFFGPGTRLTVL.

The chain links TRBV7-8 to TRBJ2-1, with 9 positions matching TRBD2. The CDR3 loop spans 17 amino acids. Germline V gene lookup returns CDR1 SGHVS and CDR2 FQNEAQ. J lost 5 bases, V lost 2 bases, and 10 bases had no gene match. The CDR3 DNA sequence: TGTGCCAGCAGCTTAATGGGCGGGGGGGCCCGCAACAATGAGCAGTTCTTC. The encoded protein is CASSLMGGGARNNEQFF.

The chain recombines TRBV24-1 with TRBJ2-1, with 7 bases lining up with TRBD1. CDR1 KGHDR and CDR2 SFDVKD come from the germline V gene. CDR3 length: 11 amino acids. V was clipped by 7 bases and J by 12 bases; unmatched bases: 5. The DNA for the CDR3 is TGTGCCACCAGATCCGGGACAGCGCAGTTCTTC. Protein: CATRSGTAQFF.

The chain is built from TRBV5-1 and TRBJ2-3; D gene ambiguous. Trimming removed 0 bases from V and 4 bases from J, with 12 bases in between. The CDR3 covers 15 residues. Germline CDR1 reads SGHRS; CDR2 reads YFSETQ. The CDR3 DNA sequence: TGCGCCAGCAGCTTGGTGCATTTCAGTTCAGATACGCAGTATTTT. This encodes CASSLVHFSSDTQYF.

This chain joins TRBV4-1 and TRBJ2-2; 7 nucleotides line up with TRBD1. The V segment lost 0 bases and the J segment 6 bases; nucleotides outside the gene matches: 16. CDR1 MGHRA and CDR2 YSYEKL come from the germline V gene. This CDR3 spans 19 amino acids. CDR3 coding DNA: TGCGCCAGCAGCCAAGAGTGGTTCCCTACAGGGGTTTGGGCCGGGGAGCTGTTTTTT. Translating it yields CASSQEWFPTGVWAGELFF.

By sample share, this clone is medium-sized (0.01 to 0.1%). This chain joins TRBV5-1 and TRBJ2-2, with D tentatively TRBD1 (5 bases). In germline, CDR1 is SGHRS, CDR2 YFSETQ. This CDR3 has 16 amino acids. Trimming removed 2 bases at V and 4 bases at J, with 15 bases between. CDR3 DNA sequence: TGCGCCAGCAGCTTCGGGCAGGGCGGAAGCACCGGGGAGCTGTTTTTT. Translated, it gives CASSFGQGGSTGELFF.

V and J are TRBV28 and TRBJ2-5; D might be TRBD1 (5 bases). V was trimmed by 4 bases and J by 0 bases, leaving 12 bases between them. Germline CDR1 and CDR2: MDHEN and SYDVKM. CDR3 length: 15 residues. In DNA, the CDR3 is TGTGCCAGCAGTTCAATACAGGCTGACCAAGAGACCCAGTACTTC. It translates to CASSSIQADQETQYF.

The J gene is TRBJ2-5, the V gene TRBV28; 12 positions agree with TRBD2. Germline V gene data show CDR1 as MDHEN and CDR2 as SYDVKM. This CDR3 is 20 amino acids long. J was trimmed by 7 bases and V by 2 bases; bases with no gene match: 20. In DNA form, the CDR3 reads TGTGCCAGCAGTTTACGGCTGGGACTAGCGGGCGGGTCGATGGTTCGGACCCAGTACTTC. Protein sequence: CASSLRLGLAGGSMVRTQYF.

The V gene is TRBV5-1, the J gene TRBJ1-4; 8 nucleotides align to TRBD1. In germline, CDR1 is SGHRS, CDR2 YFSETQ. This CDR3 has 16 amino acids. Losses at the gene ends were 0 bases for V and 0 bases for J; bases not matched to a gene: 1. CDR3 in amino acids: CASSLGGQATNEKLFF. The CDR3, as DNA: TGCGCCAGCAGCTTGGGGGGACAGGCAACTAATGAAAAACTGTTTTTT. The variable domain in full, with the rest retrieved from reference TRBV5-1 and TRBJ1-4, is KAGVTQTPRYLIKTRGQQVTLSCSPISGHRSVSWYQQTPGQGLQFLFEYFSETQRNKGNFPGRFSGRQFSNSRSEMNVSTLELGDSALYLCASSLGGQATNEKLFFGSGTQLSVL.

In DNA, the CDR3 is TGTGCCAGCAGCCTTAGACAGGACACTGAAGCTTTCTTT. Its protein product is CASSLRQDTEAFF. The V and J genes are TRBV7-3 and TRBJ1-1; possibly TRBD1 for D (6 bases). This CDR3 has 13 amino acids. With 5 bases removed from V and 3 bases from J, the gap between germline ends came to 10 bases. Per the germline V gene, CDR1 is SGHTA and CDR2 is FQGTGA.

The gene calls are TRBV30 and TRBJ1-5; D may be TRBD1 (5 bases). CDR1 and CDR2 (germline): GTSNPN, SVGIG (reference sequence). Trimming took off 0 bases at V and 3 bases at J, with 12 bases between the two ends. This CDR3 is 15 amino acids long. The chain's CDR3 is CAWSVDGGANQPQHF. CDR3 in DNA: TGTGCCTGGAGTGTAGATGGAGGGGCCAATCAGCCCCAGCATTTT.

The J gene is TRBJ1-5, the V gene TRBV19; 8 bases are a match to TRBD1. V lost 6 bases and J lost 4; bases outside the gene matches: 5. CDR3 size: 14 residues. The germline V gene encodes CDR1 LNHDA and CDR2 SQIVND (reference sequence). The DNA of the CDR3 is TGTGCCAGTAGGATTACAGGGGGTAATCAGCCCCAGCATTTT. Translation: CASRITGGNQPQHF.

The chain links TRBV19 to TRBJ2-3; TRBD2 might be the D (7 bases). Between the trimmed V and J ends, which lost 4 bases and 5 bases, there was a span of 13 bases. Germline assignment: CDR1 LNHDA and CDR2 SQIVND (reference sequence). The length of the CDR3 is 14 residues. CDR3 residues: CASSSGGAVDTQYF. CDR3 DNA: TGTGCCAGTAGTAGTGGGGGGGCCGTAGATACGCAGTATTTT. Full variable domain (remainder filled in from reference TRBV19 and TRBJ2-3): DGGITQSPKYLFRKEGQNVTLSCEQNLNHDAMYWYRQDPGQGLRLIYYSQIVNDFQKGDIAEGYSVSREKKESFPLTVTSAQKNPTAFYLCASSSGGAVDTQYFGPGTRLTVL.

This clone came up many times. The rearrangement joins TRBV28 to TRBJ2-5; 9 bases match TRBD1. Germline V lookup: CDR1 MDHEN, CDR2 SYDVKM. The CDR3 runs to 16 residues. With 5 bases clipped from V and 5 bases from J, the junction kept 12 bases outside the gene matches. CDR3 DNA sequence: TGTGCCAGCAGTAAAAGCCGGGACAGGGAATCGGAGACCCAGTACTTC. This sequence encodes CASSKSRDRESETQYF.